Sequencing of this TCR beta chain was carried out in a study of blood T cell repertoires in COVID-19. On the study more broadly: From T cells, B-cell-depleted T cells, or PBMCs came the material, which was cDNA or gDNA.

With V trimmed by 0 bases and J by 5 bases, 5 bases remained unmatched. The CDR3 runs 15 residues. Germline V gives CDR1 SGHRS, CDR2 YFSETQ. TCRdb's copy holds only in-frame clones and misses some; the assay was immunoSEQ multiplex PCR. The top ten clones hold roughly 7.4% of a sample with some 100,000 clones, around 88% of them seen once. Material for sequencing was peripheral blood. This rearrangement joins TRBV5-1 to TRBJ2-3, with 8 bases identical to TRBD1. This sequence originates from a woman aged 70 to 79 with acute or convalescent COVID-19. The CDR3: CASSLDSGGEDTQYF. The CDR3 coding sequence is TGCGCCAGCAGCTTGGACTCAGGGGGCGAAGATACGCAGTATTTT.